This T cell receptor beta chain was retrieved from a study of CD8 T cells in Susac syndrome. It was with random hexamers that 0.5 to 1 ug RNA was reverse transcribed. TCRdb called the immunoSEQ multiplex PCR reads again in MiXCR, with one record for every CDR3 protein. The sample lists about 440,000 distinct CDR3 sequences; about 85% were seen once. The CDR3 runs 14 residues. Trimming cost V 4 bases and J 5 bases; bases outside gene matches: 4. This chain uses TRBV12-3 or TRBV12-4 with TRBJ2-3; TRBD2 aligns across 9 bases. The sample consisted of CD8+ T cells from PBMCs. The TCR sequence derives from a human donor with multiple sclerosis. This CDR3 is CASSSSGVGDTQYF. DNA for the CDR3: TGTGCCAGCAGTTCTAGCGGGGTCGGAGATACGCAGTATTTT.